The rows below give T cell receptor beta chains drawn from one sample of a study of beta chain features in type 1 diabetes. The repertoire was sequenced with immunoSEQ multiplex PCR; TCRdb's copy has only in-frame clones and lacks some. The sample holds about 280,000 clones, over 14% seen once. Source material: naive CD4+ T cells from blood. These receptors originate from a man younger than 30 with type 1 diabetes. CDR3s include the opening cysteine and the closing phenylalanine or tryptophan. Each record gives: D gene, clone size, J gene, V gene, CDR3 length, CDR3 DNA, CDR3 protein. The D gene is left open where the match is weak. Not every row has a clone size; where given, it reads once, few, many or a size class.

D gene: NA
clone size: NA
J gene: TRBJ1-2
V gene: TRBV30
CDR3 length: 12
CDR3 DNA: TGTGCCTGGAGTCCCGACAGCTATGGCTACACCTTC
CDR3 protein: CAWSPDSYGYTF

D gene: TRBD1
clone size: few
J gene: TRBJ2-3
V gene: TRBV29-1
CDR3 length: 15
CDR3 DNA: TGCAGCGTCGCCAAATCCCGGGACAGTCAAGATACGCAGTATTTT
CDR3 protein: CSVAKSRDSQDTQYF

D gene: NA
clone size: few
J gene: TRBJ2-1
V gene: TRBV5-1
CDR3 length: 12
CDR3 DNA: TGCGCCAGCAGCCGCCGGGGCAATGAGCAGTTCTTC
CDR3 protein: CASSRRGNEQFF

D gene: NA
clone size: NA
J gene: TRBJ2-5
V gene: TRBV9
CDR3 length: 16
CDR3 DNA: TGTGCCAGCAGCGAATATTCAGACAACCCTCGGTCGACCCAGTACTTC
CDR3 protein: CASSEYSDNPRSTQYF

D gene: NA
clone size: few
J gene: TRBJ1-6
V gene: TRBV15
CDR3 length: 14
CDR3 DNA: TGTGCCACCAGCAGAGATCGTAGAGGTTCACCCCTCCACTTT
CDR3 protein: CATSRDRRGSPLHF

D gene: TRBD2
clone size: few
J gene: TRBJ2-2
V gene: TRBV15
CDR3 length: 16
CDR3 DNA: TGTGCCACCAGCAGAAATGGGGCGGGGGACACCGGGGAGCTGTTTTTT
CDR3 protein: CATSRNGAGDTGELFF

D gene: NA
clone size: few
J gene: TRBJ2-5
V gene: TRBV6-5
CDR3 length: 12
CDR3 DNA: TGTGCCAGCAGTTACTCTATAGAGACCCAGTACTTC
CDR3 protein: CASSYSIETQYF

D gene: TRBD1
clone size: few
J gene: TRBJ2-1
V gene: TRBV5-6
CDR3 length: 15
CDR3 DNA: TGTGCCAGCAGCGCCGGGACAGGGGGCTACAATGAGCAGTTCTTC
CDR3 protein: CASSAGTGGYNEQFF

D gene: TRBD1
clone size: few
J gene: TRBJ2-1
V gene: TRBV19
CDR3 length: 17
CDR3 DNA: TGTGCCAGTAGCCCCGCCTCCGGGACAGGGGCCTACAATGAGCAGTTCTTC
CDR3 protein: CASSPASGTGAYNEQFF

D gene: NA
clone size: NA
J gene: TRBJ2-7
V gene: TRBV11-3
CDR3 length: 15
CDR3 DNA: TGTGCCAGCAGCCCCGGGCGACGGGGAATCTACGAGCAGTACTTC
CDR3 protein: CASSPGRRGIYEQYF

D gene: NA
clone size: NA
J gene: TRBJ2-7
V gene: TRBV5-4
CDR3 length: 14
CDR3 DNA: TGTGCCAGCAGCTTGGCAGGGCGATATGGCGAGCAGTACTTC
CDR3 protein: CASSLAGRYGEQYF

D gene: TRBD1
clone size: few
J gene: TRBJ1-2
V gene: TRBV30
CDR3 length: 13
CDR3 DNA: TGTGCCTGGAGTCGGCAGGGGGAGTATGGCTACACCTTC
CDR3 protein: CAWSRQGEYGYTF

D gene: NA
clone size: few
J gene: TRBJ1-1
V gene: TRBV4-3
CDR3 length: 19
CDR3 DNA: TGCGCCAGCAGCCAACCCCAACCGGGATTAGGCTTTATGAACACTGAAGCTTTCTTT
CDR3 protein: CASSQPQPGLGFMNTEAFF

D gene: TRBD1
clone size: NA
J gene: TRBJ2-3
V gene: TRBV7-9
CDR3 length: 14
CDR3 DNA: TGTGCCAGCAGCAGGGACAGGACGACAGATACGCAGTATTTT
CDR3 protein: CASSRDRTTDTQYF

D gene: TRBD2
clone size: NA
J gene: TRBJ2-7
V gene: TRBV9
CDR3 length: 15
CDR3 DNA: TGTGCCAGCAGCGTCGGGACTAGCGGGAGCTACGAGCAGTACTTC
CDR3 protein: CASSVGTSGSYEQYF

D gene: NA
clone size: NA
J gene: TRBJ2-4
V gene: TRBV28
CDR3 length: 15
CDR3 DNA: TGTGCCAGCAGTTTAGGGCAGTTAGCCAAAAACATTCAGTACTTC
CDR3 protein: CASSLGQLAKNIQYF

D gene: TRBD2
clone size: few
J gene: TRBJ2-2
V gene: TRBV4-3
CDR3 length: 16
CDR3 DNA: TGCGCCAGCAGCCAAGTAGCGGGGGTAAACACCGGGGAGCTGTTTTTT
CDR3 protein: CASSQVAGVNTGELFF

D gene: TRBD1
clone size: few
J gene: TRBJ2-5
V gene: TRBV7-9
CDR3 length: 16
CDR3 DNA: TGTGCCAGCAGCGAAACGGGACAGGGCCACCAAGAGACCCAGTACTTC
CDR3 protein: CASSETGQGHQETQYF

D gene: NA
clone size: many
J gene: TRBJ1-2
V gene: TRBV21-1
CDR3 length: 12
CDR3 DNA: TGTGCCAGCGTTGGGACAGGGCTCGGCTACACCTTC
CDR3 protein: CASVGTGLGYTF

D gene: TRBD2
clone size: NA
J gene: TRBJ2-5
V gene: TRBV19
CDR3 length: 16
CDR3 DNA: TGTGCCAGTAGACGACTAGCGGGAGGGCTTCCAGAGACCCAGTACTTC
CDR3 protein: CASRRLAGGLPETQYF

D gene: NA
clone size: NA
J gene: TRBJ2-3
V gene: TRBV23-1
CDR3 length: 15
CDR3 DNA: TGCGCCAGCAGTCAATCAGGAGGAAGCACAGATACGCAGTATTTT
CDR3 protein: CASSQSGGSTDTQYF

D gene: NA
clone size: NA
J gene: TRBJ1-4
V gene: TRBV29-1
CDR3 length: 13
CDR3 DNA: TGCAGCGCCGCGGGGCAAACTAATGAAAAACTGTTTTTT
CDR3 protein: CSAAGQTNEKLFF

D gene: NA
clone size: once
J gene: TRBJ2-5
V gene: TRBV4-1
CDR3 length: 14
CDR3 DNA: TGCGCCAGCAGCAAGAGGGACTCCCAAGAGACCCAGTACTTC
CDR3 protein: CASSKRDSQETQYF

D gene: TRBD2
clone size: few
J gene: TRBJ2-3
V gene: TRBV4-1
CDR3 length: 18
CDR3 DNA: TGCGCCAGCAGCCAAGATCGGGCCCCTAGCGGGATAAGGGATACGCAGTATTTT
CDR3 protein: CASSQDRAPSGIRDTQYF

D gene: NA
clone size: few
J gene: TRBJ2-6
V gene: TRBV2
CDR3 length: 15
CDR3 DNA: TGTGCCAGCAATAGCCAGGGCTCTGGGGCCAACGTCCTGACTTTC
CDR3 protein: CASNSQGSGANVLTF

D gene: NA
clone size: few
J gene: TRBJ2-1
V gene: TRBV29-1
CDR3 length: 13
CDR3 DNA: TGCAGCGTACCGACTAGCTCCTACAATGAGCAGTTCTTC
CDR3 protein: CSVPTSSYNEQFF

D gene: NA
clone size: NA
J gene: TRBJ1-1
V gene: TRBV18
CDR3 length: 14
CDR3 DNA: TGTGCCAGCTCATACCGGGACTCCCCCACTGAAGCTTTCTTT
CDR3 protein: CASSYRDSPTEAFF

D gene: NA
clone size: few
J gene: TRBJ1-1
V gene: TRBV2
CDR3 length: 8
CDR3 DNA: TGTGCCCCCTCACGGGCTTTCTTT
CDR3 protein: CAPSRAFF

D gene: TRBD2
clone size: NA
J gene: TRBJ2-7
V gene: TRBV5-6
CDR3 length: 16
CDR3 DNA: TGTGCCAGCAGCTTGGGAGGGACTAGCGCGTCCTACGAGCAGTACTTC
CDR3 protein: CASSLGGTSASYEQYF

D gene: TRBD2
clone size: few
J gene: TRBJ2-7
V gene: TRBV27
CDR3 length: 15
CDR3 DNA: TGTGCCAGCAGTTTGCGTCGAGCGGGGGGGATCGAGCAGTACTTC
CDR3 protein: CASSLRRAGGIEQYF

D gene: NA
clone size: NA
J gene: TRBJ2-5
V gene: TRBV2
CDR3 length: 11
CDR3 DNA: TGTGCCAGCTGCGCGGAAGAGACCCAGTACTTC
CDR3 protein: CASCAEETQYF